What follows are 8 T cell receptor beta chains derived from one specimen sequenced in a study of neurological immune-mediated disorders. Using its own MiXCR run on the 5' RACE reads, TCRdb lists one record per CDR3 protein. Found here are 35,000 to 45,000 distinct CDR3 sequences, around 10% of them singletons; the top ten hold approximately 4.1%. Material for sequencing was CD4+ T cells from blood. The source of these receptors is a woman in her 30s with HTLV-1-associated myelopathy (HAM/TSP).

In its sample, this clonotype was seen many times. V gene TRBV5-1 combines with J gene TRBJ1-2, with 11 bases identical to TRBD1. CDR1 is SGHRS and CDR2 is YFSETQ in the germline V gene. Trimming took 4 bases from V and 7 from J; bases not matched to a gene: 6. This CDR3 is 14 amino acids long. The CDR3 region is CASSPGQGAVGYTF. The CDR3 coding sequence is TGCGCCAGCAGCCCAGGACAGGGGGCGGTTGGCTACACCTTC.

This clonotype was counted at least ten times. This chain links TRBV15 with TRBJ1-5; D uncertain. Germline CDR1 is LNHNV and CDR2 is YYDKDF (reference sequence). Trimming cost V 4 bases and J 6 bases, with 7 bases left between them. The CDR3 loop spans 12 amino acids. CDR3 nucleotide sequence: TGTGCCACCAGCAATTATGGTCAGCCCCAGCATTTT. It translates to CATSNYGQPQHF.

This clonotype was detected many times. CDR3: CASSSTRQAMNTGELFF. The CDR3 DNA reads TGTGCCAGCAGTTCCACTCGACAGGCCATGAACACCGGGGAGCTGTTTTTT. V usage is TRBV27 and J usage is TRBJ2-2, with D tentatively TRBD1 (6 bases). V was clipped by 4 bases and J by 1 base, with 16 bases between them. Germline CDR1 reads MNHEY; CDR2 reads SMNVEV (reference sequence). This CDR3 comprises 17 residues.

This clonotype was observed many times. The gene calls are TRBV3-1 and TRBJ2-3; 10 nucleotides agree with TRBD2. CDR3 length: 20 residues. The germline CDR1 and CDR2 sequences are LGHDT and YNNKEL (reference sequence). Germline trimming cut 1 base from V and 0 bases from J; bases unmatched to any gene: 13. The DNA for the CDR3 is TGTGCCAGCAGCCAAGGACCTTTAGCGGGGGGCCCCCGTAGCACAGATACGCAGTATTTT. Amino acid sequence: CASSQGPLAGGPRSTDTQYF.

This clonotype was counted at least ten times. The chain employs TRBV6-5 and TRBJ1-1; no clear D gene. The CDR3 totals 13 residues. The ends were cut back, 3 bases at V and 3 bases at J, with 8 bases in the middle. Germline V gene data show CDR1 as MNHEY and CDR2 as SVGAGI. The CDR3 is CASSYRTDTEAFF. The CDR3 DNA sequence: TGTGCCAGCAGTTATCGGACCGACACTGAAGCTTTCTTT.

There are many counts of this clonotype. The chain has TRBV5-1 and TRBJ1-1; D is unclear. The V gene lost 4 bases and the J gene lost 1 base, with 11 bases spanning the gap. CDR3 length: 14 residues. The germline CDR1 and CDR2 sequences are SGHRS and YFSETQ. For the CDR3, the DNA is TGCGCCAGCAGCGATAAAACGTCGAACACTGAAGCTTTCTTT. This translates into CASSDKTSNTEAFF.

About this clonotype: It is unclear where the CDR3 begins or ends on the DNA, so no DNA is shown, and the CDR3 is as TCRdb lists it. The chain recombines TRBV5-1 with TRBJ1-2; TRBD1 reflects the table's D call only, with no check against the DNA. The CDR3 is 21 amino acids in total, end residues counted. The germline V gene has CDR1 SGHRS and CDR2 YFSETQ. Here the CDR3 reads CASSFYICSAPGQSNNYGYTF.

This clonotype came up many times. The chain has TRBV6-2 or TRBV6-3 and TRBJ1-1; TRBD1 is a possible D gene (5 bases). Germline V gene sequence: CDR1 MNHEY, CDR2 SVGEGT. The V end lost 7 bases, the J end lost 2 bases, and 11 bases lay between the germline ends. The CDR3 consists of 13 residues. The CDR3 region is CASKGDGNTEAFF. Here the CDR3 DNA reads TGTGCCAGCAAAGGGGACGGAAACACTGAAGCTTTCTTT.